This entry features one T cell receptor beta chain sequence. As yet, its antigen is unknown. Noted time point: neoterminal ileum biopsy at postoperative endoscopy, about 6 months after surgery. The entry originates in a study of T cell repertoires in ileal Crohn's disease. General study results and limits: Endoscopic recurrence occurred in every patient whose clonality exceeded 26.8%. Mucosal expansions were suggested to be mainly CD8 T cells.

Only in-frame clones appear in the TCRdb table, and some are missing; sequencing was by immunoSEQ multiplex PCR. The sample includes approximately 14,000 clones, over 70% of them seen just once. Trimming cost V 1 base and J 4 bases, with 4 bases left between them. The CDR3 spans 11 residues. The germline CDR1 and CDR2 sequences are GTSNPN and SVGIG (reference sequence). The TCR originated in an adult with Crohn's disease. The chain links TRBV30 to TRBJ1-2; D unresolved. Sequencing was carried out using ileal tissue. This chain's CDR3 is CAWSARYGYTF. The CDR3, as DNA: TGTGCCTGGAGTGCCCGCTATGGCTACACCTTC.